This entry lists 11 T cell receptor beta chains sequenced from one sample in a study of shared T cell receptors in the human thymus. Measured with immunoSEQ multiplex PCR; TCRdb has only the in-frame clones, and not every one. The sample records approximately 580,000 clones, approximately 80% being singletons. These same records also appear under a second study, on human thymus T cells.

Sequencing was performed on thymocytes. Receptor source: a boy younger than two with a congenital heart defect.

This chain uses TRBV6-1 with TRBJ2-6; D not certain. There are 15 residues in the CDR3. Germline CDR1 reads MNHNS; CDR2 reads SASEGT. Trimming shortened V by 3 bases and J by 0 bases, and 6 bases separated the two germline ends. The CDR3 coding sequence is TGTGCCAGCAGTGAGAGTCTCTCTGGGGCCAACGTCCTGACTTTC. Its protein product is CASSESLSGANVLTF.

This clone has only one observation. The chain is built from TRBV9 and TRBJ1-1; D gene unclear. Germline assignment: CDR1 SGDLS and CDR2 YYNGEE. With 2 bases removed from V and 0 bases from J, the gap between germline ends came to 8 bases. The CDR3 loop spans 14 amino acids. In DNA, the CDR3 is TGTGCCAGCAGCGTCAGTAAGATGAACACTGAAGCTTTCTTT. It translates to CASSVSKMNTEAFF.

This clone was found a few times. The V call is TRBV19, the J call TRBJ1-1; 7 bases map to TRBD1. J lost 5 bases, V lost 7 bases, and 16 bases had no gene match. The CDR3 is 16 amino acids. From germline, CDR1 is LNHDA and CDR2 SQIVND (reference sequence). The CDR3 nucleotides are TGTGCCAGTACAAACGACAGGGCTGATCAGGGGACTGAAGCTTTCTTT. Its protein is CASTNDRADQGTEAFF.

This chain joins TRBV11-2 and TRBJ1-4; the D gene is possibly TRBD1 (5 bases). Germline CDR1 SGHAT, CDR2 FQNNGV. V was clipped by 2 bases and J by 0 bases, with 13 bases between them. This CDR3 is 17 amino acids long. The chain's CDR3 is CASSLSDRQTTNEKLFF. The CDR3 DNA follows: TGTGCCAGCAGCTTATCCGACCGACAGACAACTAATGAAAAACTGTTTTTT.

This chain joins TRBV19 and TRBJ2-1; TRBD2 agrees at 11 bases. Germline V CDR1 and CDR2: LNHDA, SQIVND (reference sequence). This CDR3 comprises 17 residues. J was trimmed by 2 bases and V by 4 bases; bases with no gene match: 7. CDR3 nucleotides: TGTGCCAGTAGTAGGGGACTAGCGGTGGGGACCTACAATGAGCAGTTCTTC. Protein: CASSRGLAVGTYNEQFF.

This clone was seen a single time. V and J are TRBV6-5 and TRBJ2-1; 7 bases are a match to TRBD1. V was pared by 2 bases and J by 5 bases, with 0 bases of the junction left unmatched. Germline CDR1 reads MNHEY; CDR2 reads SVGAGI. This CDR3 has 13 amino acids. As DNA, the CDR3 is TGTGCCAGCAGTTACCAGGGGGACAATGAGCAGTTCTTC. Translating gives CASSYQGDNEQFF.

The chain couples TRBV6-4 to TRBJ1-3, with D unclear. V was cut by 2 bases and J by 7 bases, with 18 bases left in between. Per the germline V gene, CDR1 is MRHNA and CDR2 is SNTAGT. This CDR3 region has 16 residues. The chain's CDR3 is CASSDRLPHRANTIYF. In DNA form, the CDR3 reads TGTGCCAGCAGTGACCGCCTCCCCCACAGAGCTAACACCATATATTTT.

In this sample, this clone turned up a few times. V gene TRBV14 combines with J gene TRBJ2-2; 9 positions agree with TRBD2. V was clipped by 4 bases and J by 6 bases; unmatched bases: 30. The CDR3 consists of 23 residues. In germline, CDR1 is SGHDN, CDR2 FVKESK. In DNA form, the CDR3 reads TGTGCCAGCAGCCCGCATGCCGGACCAGGCGAGACGACTAGCGGCAGACGGGCCGGGGAGCTGTTTTTT. Its protein product is CASSPHAGPGETTSGRRAGELFF.

This chain connects TRBV7-2 to TRBJ2-7, with 10 bases aligning to TRBD2. Per germline, CDR1 SGHTA and CDR2 FQGNSA. This CDR3 comprises 15 residues. Trimming took 4 bases from V and 3 from J; bases not matched to a gene: 6. CDR3 in amino acids: CASSSQREGLYEQYF. DNA for the CDR3: TGTGCCAGCAGCTCTCAGCGGGAGGGCCTCTACGAGCAGTACTTC.

This chain connects TRBV27 to TRBJ1-1; D is uncertain. CDR3 size: 14 residues. V dropped 5 bases and J dropped 1 base, with 11 bases sitting between them. Germline CDR1 and CDR2: MNHEY and SMNVEV (reference sequence). CDR3 nucleotide sequence: TGTGCCAGCAGTCCGAGACGCGGGAACACTGAAGCTTTCTTT. This sequence encodes CASSPRRGNTEAFF.

The chain uses TRBV29-1 and TRBJ1-1; a weak D match, TRBD1 (6 bases). The ends were cut back, 3 bases at V and 3 bases at J, with 8 bases in the middle. The length of the CDR3 is 12 residues. Germline CDR1 and CDR2: SQVTM and ANQGSEA. The CDR3 DNA sequence: TGCAGCGTTGACACAGGGCACACTGAAGCTTTCTTT. This encodes CSVDTGHTEAFF. Supplemented by reference TRBV29-1 and TRBJ1-1, the full variable domain reads SAVISQKPSRDICQRGTSLTIQCQVDSQVTMMFWYRQQPGQSLTLIATANQGSEATYESGFVIDKFPISRPNLTFSTLTVSNMSPEDSSIYLCSVDTGHTEAFFGQGTRLTVV.